Listed here are 8 T cell receptor beta chains from one sample, sequenced in a study of blood T cell repertoires in COVID-19. TCRdb keeps only in-frame clones here, not all; method: immunoSEQ multiplex PCR. This table has 390,000 or so clones, 85% to 90% appearing once. The source material was PBMCs or T cells enriched from blood (not recorded which). These receptor sequences come from a young man who had recovered from COVID-19.

A single count supports this clone. This rearrangement joins TRBV5-4 to TRBJ1-2; no firm D call. V was shortened by 2 bases and J by 5 bases, with 13 bases between the two germline ends. The CDR3 has 14 amino acids. Germline V lookup: CDR1 SGHNT, CDR2 YYREEE (reference sequence). The CDR3 DNA is TGTGCCAGCAGCTTTAAGGGAGGAGGGTATGGCTACACCTTC. This sequence encodes CASSFKGGGYGYTF.

This clone was counted only a few times. This rearrangement joins TRBV4-1 to TRBJ2-1, with 7 bases identical to TRBD2. Germline V gene lookup returns CDR1 MGHRA and CDR2 YSYEKL. The CDR3 loop spans 18 amino acids. The V and J ends lost 3 bases and 2 bases, in that order; junction bases with no gene match: 13. This CDR3 is CASSQGGFARQAYNEQFF. The DNA for the CDR3 is TGCGCCAGCAGCCAGGGAGGGTTTGCCAGGCAGGCCTACAATGAGCAGTTCTTC.

The chain carries TRBV3-1 (or the pseudogene TRBV3-2) and TRBJ2-5, with 8 bases aligning to TRBD2. The length of the CDR3 is 16 residues. Per germline, CDR1 LGHDT and CDR2 YNNKEL (reference sequence). The V and J ends lost 1 base and 1 base, in that order; junction bases with no gene match: 5. The CDR3 sequence: CASSQGGLGTQETQYF. The CDR3 nucleotides are TGTGCCAGCAGCCAAGGGGGACTAGGCACCCAAGAGACCCAGTACTTC.

This chain connects TRBV28 to TRBJ2-1; a possible D gene is TRBD2 (5 bases). Trimming pared 7 bases from V and 5 bases from J, leaving 18 bases between. Germline assignment: CDR1 MDHEN and CDR2 SYDVKM. This CDR3 is 15 amino acids long. CDR3 DNA: TGTGCCAGCACCCCTAGCCAACCGAGTAACAATGAGCAGTTCTTC. Translated, it gives CASTPSQPSNNEQFF.

The chain is built from TRBV7-3 and TRBJ2-1, with D possibly being TRBD2 (5 bases). Germline V lookup: CDR1 SGHTA, CDR2 FQGTGA. Trimming removed 5 bases at V and 5 bases at J, with 19 bases between. The CDR3 has 16 amino acids. The CDR3 here is CASSPQVRAAHNEQFF. DNA of the CDR3: TGTGCCAGCAGCCCCCAGGTCAGAGCGGCGCACAATGAGCAGTTCTTC.

The J gene is TRBJ1-4, the V gene TRBV28; 7 nucleotides align to TRBD1. From germline, CDR1 is MDHEN and CDR2 SYDVKM. This CDR3 is built from 14 residues. After removal of 6 bases from V and 3 bases from J, the junction contained 4 bases not matched to a gene. CDR3 coding DNA: TGTGCCAGCAGCCCGGGACAGCCTAATGAAAAACTGTTTTTT. It specifies CASSPGQPNEKLFF.

This chain connects TRBV7-2 to TRBJ2-7; perhaps TRBD1 as D (6 bases). Trimming left V 1 base short and J 4 bases short, with 14 bases between. Germline values: CDR1 SGHTA, CDR2 FQGNSA. This CDR3 comprises 15 residues. DNA of the CDR3: TGTGCCAGCAGCTTAGTGGCCCTGGACAGTTACGAGCAGTACTTC. It specifies CASSLVALDSYEQYF.

The chain has TRBV30 and TRBJ1-6; D not resolved. CDR3 length: 13 residues. Germline V lookup: CDR1 GTSNPN, CDR2 SVGIG (reference sequence). Between the trimmed V and J ends, which lost 1 base and 10 bases, there was a span of 11 bases. Here the CDR3 DNA reads TGTGCCTGGAGTGGAGGAAACCAGTCACCCCTCCACTTT. Translating it yields CAWSGGNQSPLHF.